In this sample, the clone carrying this TCR beta chain turned up a few times. As yet, its antigen is unknown. These data are taken from a study of cytomegalovirus exposure and HLA in healthy donors. For the study at large: In an early release, HLA-typed donors contributed about 79 million unique TCR sequences. Study-level results: The majority of CMV-associated TCR beta chains were reported as apparently HLA-restricted in a later analysis. In a later analysis, common viral pathogens appeared linked to several of the most significant clusters.

The PCR employed 60 Vbeta primers together with 13 Jbeta primers. Profiled with immunoSEQ multiplex PCR; TCRdb holds only in-frame clones, not every one. The sample yields around 150,000 clones, roughly 77% seen once. Germline V gene sequence: CDR1 LNHDA, CDR2 SQIVND (reference sequence). Unmatched junction bases numbered 11, after V lost 8 bases and J lost 6 bases. The CDR3 extends over 14 amino acids. The source is a human donor in good health. Sequencing input: PBMCs. The rearrangement links TRBV19 to TRBJ1-1; TRBD1 matches at 8 bases. This CDR3 reads CASGLGQGSSEAFF. The CDR3 bases are TGTGCCAGTGGCCTCGGACAGGGATCCTCTGAAGCTTTCTTT.